This is a list of T cell receptor beta chains from one sample in a study of T cell responses to AZD1222 COVID-19 vaccine. This table comes from immunoSEQ multiplex PCR, and its TCRdb copy is limited to in-frame clones, with some not included. The data contain more than 60,000 clones, 80% to 90% of them seen just once; the ten biggest clones take up less than 20%. This specimen was peripheral blood, taken 28 days after the second AZD1222 dose. The receptors come from an adult who received the AZD1222 COVID-19 vaccine. CDR3s include the opening cysteine and the closing phenylalanine or tryptophan.

v_call: TRBV7-2
cdr3_aa: CASSLGAELAGEQFF

v_call: TRBV2
cdr3_aa: CASSLGTRYQPQHF

v_call: TRBV30
cdr3_aa: CAWRDSQNSPLHF

v_call: TRBV24-1
cdr3_aa: CATSDPKTESQETQYF

v_call: TRBV18
cdr3_aa: CASSPAASTDTQYF

v_call: TRBV6-1
cdr3_aa: CASSDRPGSGEKLFF

v_call: TRBV9
cdr3_aa: CASSVDGQGVETQYF

v_call: TRBV5-1
cdr3_aa: CASSPGLGPEWNEQFF

v_call: TRBV20-1
cdr3_aa: CSASVLEVPDQETQYF

v_call: TRBV19
cdr3_aa: CASKPPLGVHTEAFF

v_call: TRBV30
cdr3_aa: CAWSGRFNQPQHF

v_call: TRBV27
cdr3_aa: CASSALGGELFF

v_call: TRBV9
cdr3_aa: CASSVGAGYGYTF

v_call: TRBV2
cdr3_aa: CATGQTNTEAFF

v_call: TRBV28
cdr3_aa: CASSRGQGPTEQYF

v_call: TRBV20-1
cdr3_aa: CSASIRSTGPLHF

v_call: TRBV3-1/TRBV3-2
cdr3_aa: CASSQDSQTSWYEQYF

v_call: TRBV2
cdr3_aa: CASSQQGDHTEAFF

v_call: TRBV2
cdr3_aa: CASSVRGETQYF

v_call: TRBV19
cdr3_aa: CASIPDRQGGRTEAFF

v_call: TRBV28
cdr3_aa: CASSLGEGRLGEKLFF

v_call: TRBV7-9
cdr3_aa: CASSLGQKETQYF

v_call: TRBV18
cdr3_aa: CASSPRGSAQETQYF

v_call: TRBV5-6
cdr3_aa: CASSTFRISNSIISYGYTF

v_call: TRBV28
cdr3_aa: CASSFLQGNTGELFF

v_call: TRBV30
cdr3_aa: CAWSVPRLAGGLNTGELFF

v_call: TRBV6-1
cdr3_aa: CASSEGDRGSPLHF

v_call: TRBV19
cdr3_aa: CASRDRNTEAFF

v_call: TRBV19
cdr3_aa: CASSPLSGPNYGYTF

v_call: TRBV7-8
cdr3_aa: CASSFGYGKTDTQYF

v_call: TRBV19
cdr3_aa: CASTSRDLYGYTF

v_call: TRBV7-8
cdr3_aa: CASSRTQGYPQYF

v_call: TRBV5-6
cdr3_aa: CASSFRDSYSYEQYF

v_call: TRBV10-3
cdr3_aa: CAIREGTGGKNTEAFF

v_call: TRBV5-4
cdr3_aa: CASSLVQGLNNTQYF

v_call: TRBV24-1
cdr3_aa: CATGRGGNEQFF

v_call: TRBV24-1
cdr3_aa: CATSDYNEQFF

v_call: TRBV28
cdr3_aa: CASSGLGTGGLTETQYF

v_call: TRBV7-2
cdr3_aa: CASSSSLGGFTDTQYF

v_call: TRBV4-2
cdr3_aa: CASSQKRGGVIVQFF

v_call: TRBV6-2/TRBV6-3
cdr3_aa: CASSHFTGVATEAFF

v_call: TRBV3-1/TRBV3-2
cdr3_aa: CASSRAGDRNYGYTF

v_call: TRBV5-4
cdr3_aa: CASSSGASKAQPQHF

v_call: TRBV30
cdr3_aa: CASQGGTRGTEAFF

v_call: TRBV10-3
cdr3_aa: CAIWGTGVEGYTF

v_call: TRBV20-1
cdr3_aa: CSAFEGTEAFF

v_call: TRBV30
cdr3_aa: CAWSLRENQPQHF

v_call: TRBV2
cdr3_aa: CASMTPDYNEQFF

v_call: TRBV12-5
cdr3_aa: CASGLAGMNTIYF

v_call: TRBV4-2
cdr3_aa: CASSQDRDRDTQYF

v_call: TRBV19
cdr3_aa: CASSISGTGFYEQYF

v_call: TRBV28
cdr3_aa: CASIPDNDMNTEAFF

v_call: TRBV4-1
cdr3_aa: CASSQRSRLAGSADTDTQYF

v_call: TRBV30
cdr3_aa: CAWSVLSGGGRNEQFF

v_call: TRBV6-6
cdr3_aa: CASSPGGTQPQHF